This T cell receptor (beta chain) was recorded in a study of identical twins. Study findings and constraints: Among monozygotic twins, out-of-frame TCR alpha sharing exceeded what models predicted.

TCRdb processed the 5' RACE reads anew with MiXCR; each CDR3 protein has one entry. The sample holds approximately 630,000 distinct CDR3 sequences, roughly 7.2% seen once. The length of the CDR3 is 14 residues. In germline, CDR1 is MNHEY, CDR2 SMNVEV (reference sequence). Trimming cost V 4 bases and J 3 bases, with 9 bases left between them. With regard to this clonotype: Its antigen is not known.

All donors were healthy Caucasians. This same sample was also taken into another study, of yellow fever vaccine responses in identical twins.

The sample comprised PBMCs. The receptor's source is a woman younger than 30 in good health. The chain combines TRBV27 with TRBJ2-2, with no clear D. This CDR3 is CASSSAAHTGELFF. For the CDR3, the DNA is TGTGCCAGCAGTTCGGCCGCACACACCGGGGAGCTGTTTTTT.